These 8 T cell receptor beta chains originate from one sample sequenced in a study of T cells in localized non-small cell lung cancer. Here immunoSEQ multiplex PCR was the method, and the copy in TCRdb shows in-frame clones only, minus some. The sample has over 30,000 clones; just over 85% are singletons. The sequenced sample was peripheral blood mononuclear cells, obtained before any cancer treatment. These TCRs come from a male donor older than 55 with stage II lung adenocarcinoma.

V usage is TRBV7-9 and J usage is TRBJ2-5; maybe TRBD2 (6 bases). The CDR3 spans 12 residues. Per the germline V gene, CDR1 is SEHNR and CDR2 is FQNEAQ (reference sequence). Trimming cost V 5 bases and J 6 bases, with 10 bases left between them. CDR3 sequence (DNA): TGTGCCAGCAGCCCGGGACTCCAGACCCAGTACTTC. It yields the protein CASSPGLQTQYF.

The V call is TRBV28, the J call TRBJ2-1; possibly TRBD2 for D (6 bases). CDR3 length equals 15 residues. The V and J ends lost 3 bases and 11 bases respectively, with 20 bases between them. From germline, CDR1 is MDHEN and CDR2 SYDVKM. The CDR3: CASSFGGAAPGKQFF. Here the CDR3 DNA reads TGTGCCAGCAGTTTTGGAGGGGCCGCCCCCGGGAAGCAGTTCTTC.

V usage is TRBV7-6 and J usage is TRBJ2-7; D might be TRBD2 (6 bases). From germline, CDR1 is SGHVS and CDR2 FNYEAQ. This CDR3 is built from 16 residues. The V and J ends lost 5 bases and 2 bases respectively, with 19 bases between them. CDR3 sequence: CASSATAGSSPYEQYF. The CDR3 DNA follows: TGTGCCAGCAGCGCTACAGCGGGCTCATCCCCCTACGAGCAGTACTTC.

The chain combines TRBV5-6 with TRBJ1-2; TRBD1 is a possible D gene (5 bases). V dropped 0 bases and J dropped 8 bases, with 11 bases sitting between them. CDR3 length: 13 amino acids. Germline loops: CDR1 SGHDT, CDR2 YYEEEE. The CDR3 is CASSLARERGYTF. Written as DNA, the CDR3 is TGTGCCAGCAGCTTGGCCAGGGAGCGAGGCTACACCTTC.

V and J are TRBV7-3 and TRBJ2-5, with D hard to call. From germline, CDR1 is SGHTA and CDR2 FQGTGA. The CDR3 spans 13 residues. V lost 1 base and J lost 5, with 8 bases in between. The CDR3 loop reads CASSLNAAETQYF. Written as DNA, the CDR3 is TGTGCCAGCAGCTTAAACGCCGCGGAGACCCAGTACTTC. The full variable domain, completed using reference TRBV7-3 and TRBJ2-5, is GAGVSQTPSNKVTEKGKYVELRCDPISGHTALYWYRQSLGQGPEFLIYFQGTGAADDSGLPNDRFFAVRPEGSVSTLKIQRTERGDSAVYLCASSLNAAETQYFGPGTRLLVL.

J is TRBJ1-1 and V is TRBV5-3; D uncertain. TRBV5-3 is sorted into the ORF group, with uncertain function. V lost 0 bases to trimming and J lost 4 bases, with 1 base between them. CDR3 length equals 11 residues. Written as DNA, the CDR3 is TGTGCCAGAAGCTTGGGCACTGAAGCTTTCTTT. Translated: CARSLGTEAFF.

This chain connects TRBV28 to TRBJ1-3, with D perhaps matching TRBD1 (6 bases). The CDR3 runs 15 residues. Germline V CDR1 and CDR2: MDHEN, SYDVKM. V was trimmed by 2 bases and J by 7 bases, leaving 15 bases between them. This CDR3 reads CASSLPTGLGNTIYF. In nucleotides, the CDR3 is TGTGCCAGCAGTTTACCTACAGGGTTAGGGAACACCATATATTTT.

The rearrangement joins TRBV11-3 to TRBJ2-1, with 11 nucleotides matching TRBD1. Germline V CDR1 and CDR2: SGHNT, YENEEA. The CDR3 sequence is 15 residues long. Losses at the gene ends were 5 bases for V and 7 bases for J; bases not matched to a gene: 7. The DNA of the CDR3 is TGTGCCAGCAGCCTGAAGGACAGGGGGCTAAATGAGCAGTTCTTC. Translating it yields CASSLKDRGLNEQFF.